The present T cell receptor beta chain was sequenced within a study of CD8 T cells in ankylosing spondylitis. Study-wide points: Typical of ankylosing spondylitis blood, it appeared, was a TCR beta motif of eight highly homologous variants.

On this clonotype itself: Its antigen is not identified.

Making the TCR beta libraries involved quantitative 5'-RACE with molecular barcodes. TCRdb used MiXCR to reprocess the 5' RACE reads, holding one entry per CDR3 protein. This table holds about 450,000 distinct CDR3 sequences, about 25% found once. The germline V gene has CDR1 DFQATT and CDR2 SNEGSKA (reference sequence). Unmatched junction bases numbered 10, after V lost 6 bases and J lost 0 bases. The CDR3 is 15 residues long. This rearrangement joins TRBV20-1 to TRBJ2-5; TRBD2 aligns across 7 bases. This sequence was found in a male donor with ankylosing spondylitis. Material: blood, either unsorted or a sorted T cell fraction (not recorded which). The CDR3 DNA reads TGCAGTGCCGCCCCGGCTAGCGGAGACCAAGAGACCCAGTACTTC. Its translation is CSAAPASGDQETQYF.